These 21 T cell receptor beta chains were sequenced from one sample in a study of T cells in Graves' hyperthyroidism and ophthalmopathy. Regions amplified from RNA transcripts were the TCR beta CDR3 regions. Primed by the HTBI set, a first-round RT-PCR was run on the TCR CDR3. TCRdb reanalysed the multiplex PCR reads using MiXCR and keeps one entry per CDR3 protein. The sample has more than 350,000 distinct CDR3 sequences, roughly 17% seen once. Sequenced sample: blood. The receptors shown here come from a woman in her 30s with Graves' hyperthyroidism that later progressed to Graves' ophthalmopathy.

This clonotype was counted ten times or more. The chain links TRBV12-3 or TRBV12-4 to TRBJ2-5; D gene ambiguous. The ends were cut back, 1 base at V and 7 bases at J, with 10 bases in the middle. The CDR3 contains 13 residues. In DNA, the CDR3 is TGTGCCAGCAGTTTAGGGGTCTCCGCGACCCAGTACTTC. Encoded protein: CASSLGVSATQYF.

This clonotype came up many times. The V call is TRBV3-1, the J call TRBJ2-5, with 15 nucleotides matching TRBD2. The CDR3 spans 15 residues. Germline CDR1 and CDR2: LGHDT and YNNKEL (reference sequence). V shed 3 bases and J 4 bases; nucleotides not matched to a gene: 0. The CDR3 reads CASSQGLAGGETQYF. As DNA, the CDR3 is TGTGCCAGCAGCCAGGGACTAGCGGGAGGAGAGACCCAGTACTTC.

A remark on this clonotype: A much larger clone sits a single nucleotide away, making a read error possible. The rearrangement links TRBV11-3 to TRBJ2-7; D not certain. From germline, CDR1 is SGHNT and CDR2 YENEEA. The CDR3 is 14 amino acids. Between the trimmed V and J ends, which lost 5 bases and 5 bases, there was a span of 16 bases. CDR3 region: CASSAGVAVDEQYF. The CDR3, as DNA: TGTGCCAGCAGCGCCGGTGTTGCGGTGGACGAGCAGTACTTC.

This clonotype showed up just a few times. The chain carries TRBV6-1 and TRBJ1-4; TRBD1 agrees at 8 bases. J gave up 4 bases and V 8 bases, and 12 bases lay outside the gene matches. Looked up from germline, CDR1 is MNHNS and CDR2 is SASEGT. The CDR3 is made up of 16 amino acids. The CDR3 region is CASGIVTGQVNEKLFF. The CDR3 nucleotides read TGTGCCAGCGGGATTGTGACGGGACAGGTTAATGAAAAACTGTTTTTT.

This clonotype was picked up a small number of times. The chain joins TRBV10-3 to TRBJ1-1, with TRBD1 identical over 11 bases. V was clipped by 2 bases and J by 4 bases; unmatched bases: 6. Germline assignment: CDR1 ENHRY and CDR2 SYGVKD. The CDR3 runs to 16 residues. The CDR3 loop is CAISERGQGEATEAFF. In nucleotides, the CDR3 is TGTGCCATCAGTGAGCGGGGACAGGGGGAGGCCACTGAAGCTTTCTTT.

This clonotype came up many times. The chain is built from TRBV28 and TRBJ2-6, with 7 bases matching TRBD1. The CDR3 totals 19 residues. The J segment lost 3 bases and the V segment lost 5 bases, leaving 16 bases of the junction unmatched. Germline V gives CDR1 MDHEN, CDR2 SYDVKM. The CDR3 DNA sequence: TGTGCCAGCAGTGTTATCGGACAGGCAACGGCTATTGGGGCCAACGTCCTGACTTTC. Its protein product is CASSVIGQATAIGANVLTF.

This clonotype was recorded many times. CDR3 sequence reads: CASSKQEQETQYF. CDR3 coding DNA: TGTGCCAGCAGCAAACAGGAGCAAGAGACCCAGTACTTC. The chain uses TRBV7-9 and TRBJ2-5, with D perhaps TRBD1 (5 bases). Trimming left V 5 bases short and J 2 bases short, with 9 bases between. Germline V gene sequence: CDR1 SEHNR, CDR2 FQNEAQ (reference sequence). This CDR3 has 13 amino acids.

As DNA, the CDR3 is TGCGCCAGCAGCCAGGTGGGACAGTCTAGGGGCTACACCTTC. Translation gives CASSQVGQSRGYTF. V and J are TRBV4-1 and TRBJ1-2, with 7 bases lining up with TRBD1. CDR3 length: 14 amino acids. The germline CDR1 and CDR2 sequences are MGHRA and YSYEKL. J lost 8 bases, V lost 3 bases, and 9 bases had no gene match.

V usage is TRBV5-1 and J usage is TRBJ2-5; D is undetermined. This CDR3 is 12 amino acids long. Between the trimmed V and J ends, which lost 0 bases and 5 bases, there was a span of 5 bases. CDR1 SGHRS and CDR2 YFSETQ come from the germline V gene. The CDR3 loop is CASSLDLETQYF. The CDR3 DNA is TGCGCCAGCAGCTTGGATCTTGAGACCCAGTACTTC. Full variable domain (missing parts from reference TRBV5-1 and TRBJ2-5): KAGVTQTPRYLIKTRGQQVTLSCSPISGHRSVSWYQQTPGQGLQFLFEYFSETQRNKGNFPGRFSGRQFSNSRSEMNVSTLELGDSALYLCASSLDLETQYFGPGTRLLVL.

The rearrangement uses TRBV4-1 and TRBJ2-5; 8 positions agree with TRBD2. The CDR3 is 18 residues long. CDR1 is MGHRA and CDR2 is YSYEKL in the germline V gene. The junction had 11 bases not matched to a gene; V was cut back by 2 bases and J by 0 bases. The CDR3 region has the DNA TGCGCCAGCAGCCAACTCTCTCCGGGGGGGCCGTACCAAGAGACCCAGTACTTC. This encodes CASSQLSPGGPYQETQYF.

This clonotype has at least ten counts. The chain has TRBV30 and TRBJ2-7; D unresolved. Germline V CDR1 and CDR2: GTSNPN, SVGIG (reference sequence). V lost 0 bases and J 6 bases, leaving 9 bases between the germline ends. The CDR3 loop spans 12 amino acids. CDR3 residues: CAWSVGGAEQYF. The CDR3 DNA sequence: TGTGCCTGGAGTGTTGGTGGTGCCGAGCAGTACTTC. Full variable domain (missing parts from reference TRBV30 and TRBJ2-7): SQTIHQWPATLVQPVGSPLSLECTVEGTSNPNLYWYRQAAGRGLQLLFYSVGIGQISSEVPQNLSASRPQDRQFILSSKKLLLSDSGFYLCAWSVGGAEQYFGPGTRLTVT.

The chain combines TRBV5-1 with TRBJ1-1; 10 bases align to TRBD1. The CDR3 is 15 residues long. Trimming cost V 0 bases and J 2 bases; bases outside gene matches: 1. Germline V gene data show CDR1 as SGHRS and CDR2 as YFSETQ. In DNA form, the CDR3 reads TGCGCCAGCAGCTTGGGACAGGGGGCCAACACTGAAGCTTTCTTT. It encodes CASSLGQGANTEAFF.

The chain uses TRBV24-1 and TRBJ2-2; TRBD1 agrees at 9 bases. CDR3 length: 18 residues. V was clipped by 0 bases and J by 4 bases; unmatched bases: 8. The germline CDR1 and CDR2 sequences are KGHDR and SFDVKD. The CDR3 is CATSDLSPGTGSTGELFF. The CDR3 DNA reads as TGTGCCACCAGTGATTTGTCGCCAGGGACAGGGAGCACCGGGGAGCTGTTTTTT.

The rearrangement uses TRBV20-1 and TRBJ1-1; possibly TRBD1 for D (5 bases). This CDR3 has 11 residues. In germline, CDR1 is DFQATT, CDR2 SNEGSKA (reference sequence). The germline V and J ends were trimmed by 2 bases and 7 bases, with 8 bases remaining between them. The DNA for the CDR3 is TGCAGTGCTAGACAGGGTCTTGAAGCTTTCTTT. Protein sequence: CSARQGLEAFF.

At least ten counts were recorded for this clonotype. The genes are TRBV6-1 and TRBJ2-3, with 8 bases aligning to TRBD2. CDR3 length equals 18 residues. V lost 7 bases, J lost 6 bases, and 21 bases stayed unmatched. Per the germline V gene, CDR1 is MNHNS and CDR2 is SASEGT. CDR3 in DNA: TGTGCCAGCATAGAAGAATACCTGGCGGGAGGATCGGAGGATACGCAGTATTTT. Protein product: CASIEEYLAGGSEDTQYF.

On this clonotype: This may arise from a read error, as a much more abundant clone is one base away. This chain joins TRBV24-1 and TRBJ2-1; 7 nucleotides align to TRBD2. Germline assignment: CDR1 KGHDR and CDR2 SFDVKD. V shed 9 bases, J shed 6 bases, and the junction held 13 bases outside the gene matches. The CDR3 spans 15 residues. The CDR3 protein is CATDPGSGDFNEQFF. CDR3 sequence (DNA): TGTGCCACCGATCCCGGCAGCGGGGACTTCAATGAGCAGTTCTTC.

This clonotype was counted many times. The chain joins TRBV7-2 to TRBJ1-2; 9 positions match TRBD1. The CDR3 totals 14 residues. From germline, CDR1 is SGHTA and CDR2 FQGNSA. Trimming took 5 bases from V and 4 from J; bases not matched to a gene: 5. The CDR3 region is CASSLDRGAYGYTF. The CDR3 DNA is TGTGCCAGCAGCCTCGACAGGGGGGCCTATGGCTACACCTTC.

This clonotype appeared many times. This chain connects TRBV27 to TRBJ2-7, with D hard to call. Germline CDR1 reads MNHEY; CDR2 reads SMNVEV (reference sequence). CDR3 length: 15 amino acids. Trimming took off 3 bases at V and 2 bases at J, with 14 bases between the two ends. The CDR3, as DNA: TGTGCCAGCAGTTTCGGAACAGACCCTACCTACGAGCAGTACTTC. Amino acid sequence: CASSFGTDPTYEQYF.

In its sample, this clonotype was seen many times. The rearrangement joins TRBV4-2 to TRBJ2-1; possible D gene TRBD1, 6 bases. This CDR3 is 15 amino acids long. V lost 0 bases to trimming and J lost 7 bases, with 13 bases between them. CDR1 and CDR2 from the germline V gene are LGHNA and YNFKEQ. This chain's CDR3 is CASSQEAGARNEQFF. The CDR3 DNA follows: TGTGCCAGCAGCCAAGAGGCAGGGGCGCGGAATGAGCAGTTCTTC.

This clonotype was seen repeatedly, ten times or more. This sequence joins TRBV3-1 and TRBJ2-7; the D call may be TRBD1 or TRBD2 (5 bases each). V shed 2 bases and J shed 7 bases, with 18 bases lying between them. This CDR3 contains 15 residues. Germline CDR1 reads LGHDT; CDR2 reads YNNKEL (reference sequence). CDR3 coding DNA: TGTGCCAGCAGCCAACGCTCCGGGACCGGTCATGAGCAGTACTTC. As protein: CASSQRSGTGHEQYF.

This clonotype was detected many times. The rearrangement uses TRBV29-1 and TRBJ2-3; 7 bases fit TRBD1. Germline values: CDR1 SQVTM, CDR2 ANQGSEA. The CDR3 sequence is 16 residues long. V shed 0 bases and J 3 bases; nucleotides not matched to a gene: 9. As DNA, the CDR3 is TGCAGCGTTGAAGATGTTGAGACAGGGTGGACAGATACGCAGTATTTT. This codes for CSVEDVETGWTDTQYF.